The 32 T cell receptor beta chains below come from one sample, sequenced in a study of shared clonotypes between healthy human individuals. CD8 cells regarded as naive lacked CD45RO, were positively chosen for CCR7, and omitted terminally differentiated effector memory CD45RA+ cells. Assay: immunoSEQ multiplex PCR; the TCRdb copy retains only in-frame clones and omits some. The table shows roughly 890,000 clones, with 80% to 95% occurring only once. Sequencing used naive CD8+ T cells sorted from blood. The receptors were sampled from a man aged 30 to 45 in good health.

The CDR3 DNA reads as TGTGCCAGCAGCTTACAAGGAGAACTGTTTTTT. Protein sequence: CASSLQGELFF. The V gene is TRBV7-8, the J gene TRBJ1-4; D is undetermined. V was shortened by 2 bases and J by 12 bases, with 7 bases between the two germline ends. CDR3 length: 11 amino acids. The germline CDR1 and CDR2 sequences are SGHVS and FQNEAQ.

This chain connects TRBV28 to TRBJ2-1, with D maybe TRBD2 (6 bases). Germline CDR1 MDHEN, CDR2 SYDVKM. The V and J ends lost 6 bases and 8 bases respectively, with 14 bases between them. CDR3 size: 13 residues. CDR3 loop: CASSTKTRYEQFF. For the CDR3, the DNA is TGTGCCAGCAGCACGAAGACTAGATATGAGCAGTTCTTC.

On this clone itself: The same CDR3 arises from other DNA sequences in this sample as well. The chain links TRBV9 to TRBJ2-3, with D unresolved. Germline V lookup: CDR1 SGDLS, CDR2 YYNGEE. V was shortened by 2 bases and J by 0 bases, with 4 bases between the two germline ends. CDR3 length: 13 residues. The DNA of the CDR3 is TGTGCCAGCAGCGTGGCAAGCACAGATACGCAGTATTTT. The encoded protein is CASSVASTDTQYF.

The chain combines TRBV11-2 with TRBJ1-1, with 8 bases identical to TRBD1. The V segment lost 5 bases and the J segment 7 bases; nucleotides outside the gene matches: 9. Germline-derived CDR1 and CDR2 are SGHAT and FQNNGV. This CDR3 spans 14 amino acids. Here the CDR3 DNA reads TGTGCCAGCAGCCTCGGACAGGGAATGGGTGAAGCTTTCTTT. Encoded protein: CASSLGQGMGEAFF.

The CDR3 DNA is TGTGCCAGCAGTACCGGGACTAGCGGACCCTACGAGCAGTACTTC. It translates to CASSTGTSGPYEQYF. V is TRBV2 and J is TRBJ2-7; 11 bases agree with TRBD2. This CDR3 has 15 residues. Trimming removed 5 bases from V and 2 bases from J; junction bases left unmatched: 5. The germline V gene has CDR1 SNHLY and CDR2 FYNNEI.

The V and J genes are TRBV27 and TRBJ1-4; no definite D call. CDR1 is MNHEY and CDR2 is SMNVEV in the germline V gene (reference sequence). Trimming shortened V by 5 bases and J by 3 bases, and 13 bases separated the two germline ends. The CDR3 extends over 15 amino acids. The CDR3 loop is CASSLTPGSNEKLFF. CDR3 sequence (DNA): TGTGCCAGCAGTCTAACCCCGGGGTCTAATGAAAAACTGTTTTTT.

A single count supports this clone. The chain is built from TRBV19 and TRBJ2-3, with D unresolved. V was shortened by 2 bases and J by 3 bases, with 12 bases between the two germline ends. Germline lookup yields CDR1 LNHDA and CDR2 SQIVND (reference sequence). CDR3 length: 15 amino acids. This chain's CDR3 is CASSITSQNTDTQYF. For the CDR3, the DNA is TGTGCCAGTAGTATAACGAGCCAAAATACAGATACGCAGTATTTT.

This clone was seen just once. The sample carries other DNA sequences with the same CDR3. The chain is built from TRBV19 and TRBJ2-7; D gene uncertain. The CDR3 runs to 13 residues. Germline lookup yields CDR1 LNHDA and CDR2 SQIVND (reference sequence). V lost 3 bases and J 3 bases, leaving 9 bases between the germline ends. Here the CDR3 DNA reads TGTGCCAGTAGTATCCGTCCGGGCTACGAGCAGTACTTC. Its translation: CASSIRPGYEQYF.

About this clone: One base away lies a much larger clone, so this may be a sequencing read error. This chain links TRBV5-8 with TRBJ2-7; D gene unclear. Trimming shortened V by 3 bases and J by 1 base, and 5 bases separated the two germline ends. The CDR3 loop spans 12 amino acids. Looked up from germline, CDR1 is SGHTS and CDR2 is YDEGEE. In nucleotides, the CDR3 is TGTGCCAGCAGCTCCGAGTCCTACGAGCAGTACTTC. Encoded protein: CASSSESYEQYF. Variable domain in full (rest from reference TRBV5-8 and TRBJ2-7): EAGVTQSPTHLIKTRGQQATLRCSPISGHTSVYWYQQALGLGLQFLLWYDEGEERNRGNFPPRFSGRQFPNYSSELNVNALELEDSALYLCASSSESYEQYFGPGTRLTVT.

The gene calls are TRBV14 and TRBJ2-7, with D possibly called TRBD1 or TRBD2 (5 bases each). The CDR3 is 15 amino acids. Trimming left V 3 bases short and J 3 bases short, with 15 bases between. CDR1 is SGHDN and CDR2 is FVKESK in the germline V gene. The CDR3 coding sequence is TGTGCCAGCAGCCACCGAGACAGAGACTACTACGAGCAGTACTTC. It codes for CASSHRDRDYYEQYF. The full variable domain, completed using reference TRBV14 and TRBJ2-7, is EAGVTQFPSHSVIEKGQTVTLRCDPISGHDNLYWYRRVMGKEIKFLLHFVKESKQDESGMPNNRFLAERTGGTYSTLKVQPAELEDSGVYFCASSHRDRDYYEQYFGPGTRLTVT.

This clone was detected only once. The J gene is TRBJ1-5, the V gene TRBV28; no firm D call. The CDR3 contains 15 residues. Trimming pared 4 bases from V and 0 bases from J, leaving 10 bases between. Per germline, CDR1 MDHEN and CDR2 SYDVKM. The DNA of the CDR3 is TGTGCCAGCAGTTCGGGGAGCTATAGCAATCAGCCCCAGCATTTT. Its translation is CASSSGSYSNQPQHF.

This sequence joins TRBV27 and TRBJ1-2, with D uncertain. Germline lookup yields CDR1 MNHEY and CDR2 SMNVEV (reference sequence). The CDR3 consists of 13 residues. Trimming left V 6 bases short and J 3 bases short, with 11 bases between. The CDR3 region is CASRTRGDYGYTF. The CDR3 region has the DNA TGTGCCAGCAGGACCCGTGGGGACTATGGCTACACCTTC.

The V gene is TRBV29-1, the J gene TRBJ2-7; TRBD2 agrees at 10 bases. Germline values: CDR1 SQVTM, CDR2 ANQGSEA. The CDR3 consists of 14 residues. With V trimmed by 7 bases and J by 5 bases, 11 bases remained unmatched. In DNA, the CDR3 is TGCAGCGCCGAGGCTAGCGGGAGCGAAAACGAGCAGTACTTC. This codes for CSAEASGSENEQYF.

This clone was seen only once. The chain joins TRBV27 to TRBJ1-5, with D possibly TRBD1 on 5 matching bases. This CDR3 comprises 19 residues. The V and J ends lost 5 bases and 3 bases respectively, with 26 bases between them. Germline CDR1 MNHEY, CDR2 SMNVEV (reference sequence). The CDR3 loop is CASSGEKTVGYPHNQPQHF. CDR3 DNA sequence: TGTGCCAGCAGTGGGGAAAAGACAGTGGGTTATCCCCACAATCAGCCCCAGCATTTT.

The rearrangement links TRBV10-2 to TRBJ2-7; 7 nucleotides match TRBD1. V shed 3 bases, J shed 2 bases, and the junction held 7 bases outside the gene matches. CDR1 is WSHSY and CDR2 is SAAADI in the germline V gene. The CDR3 totals 15 residues. The CDR3, as DNA: TGCGCCAGCAGTGACGGGACAGTGCCCGCCTACGAGCAGTACTTC. The encoded protein is CASSDGTVPAYEQYF.

The table lists this clone with a count of one. The chain combines TRBV2 with TRBJ2-1; the match to TRBD2 covers 12 bases. The CDR3 runs 14 residues. Germline lookup yields CDR1 SNHLY and CDR2 FYNNEI. V lost 8 bases and J lost 7; bases outside the gene matches: 6. The CDR3 loop is CASRGTSGPNEQFF. For the CDR3, the DNA is TGTGCCAGCCGGGGGACTAGCGGGCCTAATGAGCAGTTCTTC.

The chain joins TRBV7-8 to TRBJ2-3; the match to TRBD2 covers 10 bases. V lost 5 bases and J lost 1; bases outside the gene matches: 3. CDR3 length: 15 amino acids. Per germline, CDR1 SGHVS and CDR2 FQNEAQ. DNA of the CDR3: TGTGCCAGCAGCCCCGGGACTAGCGGCACAGATACGCAGTATTTT. Translation: CASSPGTSGTDTQYF.

V usage is TRBV19 and J usage is TRBJ2-3; no reliable D call. Per the germline V gene, CDR1 is LNHDA and CDR2 is SQIVND (reference sequence). The V and J ends lost 6 bases and 2 bases respectively, with 12 bases between them. There are 14 residues in the CDR3. In nucleotides, the CDR3 is TGTGCCAGTAGCCCCGGTTCCCTCACAGATACGCAGTATTTT. This gives the protein CASSPGSLTDTQYF.

The chain combines TRBV7-8 with TRBJ2-1, with 7 nucleotides matching TRBD2. The ends lost 0 bases at V and 2 bases at J; junction bases unmatched: 10. The germline V gene encodes CDR1 SGHVS and CDR2 FQNEAQ. The CDR3 length is 18 residues. For the CDR3, the DNA is TGTGCCAGCAGCTTAGCGCTTCTTACGGGAGGTCCCTACAATGAGCAGTTCTTC. As protein: CASSLALLTGGPYNEQFF.

The rearrangement uses TRBV27 and TRBJ2-1; D ambiguous. The germline gives CDR1 MNHEY, CDR2 SMNVEV (reference sequence). The V gene lost 3 bases and the J gene lost 3 bases, with 6 bases spanning the gap. This CDR3 is 13 amino acids long. CDR3 protein: CASSFGDYNEQFF. The DNA of the CDR3 is TGTGCCAGCAGTTTTGGGGACTACAATGAGCAGTTCTTC.

The chain recombines TRBV7-6 with TRBJ1-2; D is uncertain. This CDR3 is built from 14 residues. Germline values: CDR1 SGHVS, CDR2 FNYEAQ. Trimming removed 2 bases at V and 7 bases at J, with 14 bases between. The DNA of the CDR3 is TGTGCCAGCAGCTTACTGGGCGCCCCCTCTGGCTACACCTTC. Translating it yields CASSLLGAPSGYTF. The full variable domain, in which reference TRBV7-6 and TRBJ1-2 provide the parts outside the CDR3, is GAGVSQSPRYKVTKRGQDVALRCDPISGHVSLYWYRQALGQGPEFLTYFNYEAQQDKSGLPNDRFSAERPEGSISTLTIQRTEQRDSAMYRCASSLLGAPSGYTFGSGTRLTVV.

This chain uses TRBV28 with TRBJ2-7; 9 bases are a match to TRBD1. Per the germline V gene, CDR1 is MDHEN and CDR2 is SYDVKM. V was clipped by 2 bases and J by 4 bases; unmatched bases: 9. CDR3 length: 16 amino acids. CDR3 loop: CASSLILGQGDYEQYF. CDR3 sequence (DNA): TGTGCCAGCAGTTTAATTCTGGGACAGGGAGATTACGAGCAGTACTTC.

The rearrangement joins TRBV2 to TRBJ2-5; a weak D match, TRBD2 (5 bases). Germline V gene data show CDR1 as SNHLY and CDR2 as FYNNEI. The CDR3 has 14 amino acids. Trimming removed 6 bases at V and 0 bases at J, with 11 bases between. The CDR3 DNA sequence: TGTGCCAGCAGGGGGAGCGGAGACCAAGAGACCCAGTACTTC. It yields the protein CASRGSGDQETQYF. The full variable domain, completed using reference TRBV2 and TRBJ2-5, is EPEVTQTPSHQVTQMGQEVILRCVPISNHLYFYWYRQILGQKVEFLVSFYNNEISEKSEIFDDQFSVERPDGSNFTLKIRSTKLEDSAMYFCASRGSGDQETQYFGPGTRLLVL.

The V and J genes are TRBV5-1 and TRBJ2-1; D unclear. Per the germline V gene, CDR1 is SGHRS and CDR2 is YFSETQ. Between the trimmed V and J ends, which lost 4 bases and 5 bases, there was a span of 10 bases. CDR3 length: 13 residues. The CDR3 sequence is CASSTDEDNEQFF. For the CDR3, the DNA is TGCGCCAGCAGCACGGACGAGGACAATGAGCAGTTCTTC.

The chain couples TRBV7-9 to TRBJ2-5; 8 positions match TRBD2. Germline V gene data show CDR1 as SEHNR and CDR2 as FQNEAQ (reference sequence). After removal of 3 bases from V and 5 bases from J, the junction contained 11 bases not matched to a gene. The CDR3 runs 16 residues. The CDR3 is CASSFLGGGFLETQYF. CDR3 DNA: TGTGCCAGCAGCTTTTTGGGCGGGGGGTTCCTGGAGACCCAGTACTTC.

The chain uses TRBV11-2 and TRBJ1-4, with unresolved D. The CDR3 covers 15 residues. Trimming stripped 5 bases from V and 0 bases from J, with 10 bases between. CDR1 is SGHAT and CDR2 is FQNNGV in the germline V gene. The CDR3 protein is CASSRRFTTNEKLFF. The CDR3 DNA follows: TGTGCCAGCAGCCGTCGATTCACAACTAATGAAAAACTGTTTTTT.

The CDR3 loop reads CASSDSPGNEQFF. The CDR3 DNA follows: TGTGCCAGCAGTGACTCCCCCGGAAATGAGCAGTTCTTC. The rearrangement links TRBV6-4 to TRBJ2-1; D is undetermined. CDR3 length equals 13 residues. The germline V gene has CDR1 MRHNA and CDR2 SNTAGT. Trimming took 0 bases from V and 7 from J, leaving 7 bases between them.

The rearrangement uses TRBV10-2 and TRBJ2-5; D is perhaps TRBD2 (6 bases). CDR1 and CDR2 from the germline V gene are WSHSY and SAAADI. Between the trimmed V and J ends, which lost 6 bases and 3 bases, there was a span of 20 bases. The CDR3 is 16 amino acids. The CDR3 nucleotides are TGCGCCAGCAGGGCAAGCCGGGACTGGACGAAAGAGACCCAGTACTTC. Its protein is CASRASRDWTKETQYF.

V usage is TRBV29-1 and J usage is TRBJ2-7; maybe TRBD2 (6 bases). The germline V gene encodes CDR1 SQVTM and CDR2 ANQGSEA. This CDR3 is 18 amino acids long. V was cut by 0 bases and J by 1 base, with 22 bases left in between. DNA for the CDR3: TGCAGCGTTGAAGATTCCACCTTGCTAGCGCCTAATTCCTACGAGCAGTACTTC. Its protein is CSVEDSTLLAPNSYEQYF.

The chain has TRBV15 and TRBJ1-4; D might be TRBD1 (6 bases). The CDR3 length is 16 residues. Germline values: CDR1 LNHNV, CDR2 YYDKDF (reference sequence). Trimming took 6 bases from V and 1 from J, leaving 15 bases between them. DNA for the CDR3: TGTGCCACCAGTCTAAGGGGAGGGGGAACTAATGAAAAACTGTTTTTT. It is translated as CATSLRGGGTNEKLFF.

The chain joins TRBV9 to TRBJ2-3; no clear D gene. CDR1 is SGDLS and CDR2 is YYNGEE in the germline V gene. The V end was cut by 4 bases, the J end by 9 bases, with 15 bases between. This CDR3 comprises 13 residues. The CDR3 loop is CASSPTGKPTQYF. In DNA form, the CDR3 reads TGTGCCAGCAGCCCAACGGGCAAACCCACGCAGTATTTT.

The chain couples TRBV5-1 to TRBJ2-5; D is perhaps TRBD1 (7 bases). The J call may be in error: the DNA end matches TRBJ2-7 better. CDR1 is SGHRS, CDR2 YFSETQ, per germline. This CDR3 comprises 16 residues. This chain's CDR3 is CASSGGTEDGTYEQYF. Written as DNA, the CDR3 is TGCGCCAGCAGCGGCGGGACAGAGGATGGAACCTACGAGCAGTACTTC.